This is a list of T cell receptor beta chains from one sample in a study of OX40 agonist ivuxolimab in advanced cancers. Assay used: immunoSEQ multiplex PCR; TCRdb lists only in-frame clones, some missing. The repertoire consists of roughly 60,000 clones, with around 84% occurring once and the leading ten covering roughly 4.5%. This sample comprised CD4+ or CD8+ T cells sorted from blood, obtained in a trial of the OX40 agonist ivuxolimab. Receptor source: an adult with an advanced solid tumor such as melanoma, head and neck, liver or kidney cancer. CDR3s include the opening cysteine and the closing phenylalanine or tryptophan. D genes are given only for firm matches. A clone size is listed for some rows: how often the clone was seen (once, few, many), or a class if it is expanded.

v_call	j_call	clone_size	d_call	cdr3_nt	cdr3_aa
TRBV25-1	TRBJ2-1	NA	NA	TGTGCCAGCAGTGGGACAGTGACCTTTGCGAATGAGCAGTTCTTC	CASSGTVTFANEQFF
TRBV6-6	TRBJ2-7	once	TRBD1	TGTGCCAGCAGTCCGGACAGGGTTCCCTACGAGCAGTACTTC	CASSPDRVPYEQYF
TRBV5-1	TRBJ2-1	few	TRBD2	TGCGCCAGCAGCTTGGGAGCTAGCGGCCTTAGAGATGAGCAGTTCTTC	CASSLGASGLRDEQFF
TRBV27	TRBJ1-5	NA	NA	TGTGCCAGCGGGGGGTTGAGTCAGCCCCAGCATTTT	CASGGLSQPQHF
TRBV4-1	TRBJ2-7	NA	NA	TGCGCCAGCAGCCCCCAGACTACTCTGACCCCCTACGAGCAGTACTTC	CASSPQTTLTPYEQYF
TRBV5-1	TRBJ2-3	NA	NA	TGCGCCAGCAGCTCGGGGCGGGGAGATACGCAGTATTTT	CASSSGRGDTQYF
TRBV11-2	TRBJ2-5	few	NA	TGTGCCAGCAGCTTAGGCCACCGGGACGCGCAAGAGACCCAGTACTTC	CASSLGHRDAQETQYF
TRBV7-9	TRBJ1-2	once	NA	TGTGCCAGCAGCTCCGCATACAGGCTTAACTATGGCTACACCTTC	CASSSAYRLNYGYTF
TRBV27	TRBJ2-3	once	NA	TGTGCCAGCAGTTTGGGTCTTCCGGGAGAAGCCACCACAGATACGCAGTATTTT	CASSLGLPGEATTDTQYF
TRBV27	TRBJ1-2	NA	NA	TGTGCCAGCAGTTTTCGGGCGGGGGGCTGGCTGCTCTATGGCTACACCTTC	CASSFRAGGWLLYGYTF
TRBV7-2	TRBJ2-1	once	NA	TGTGCCAGCAGCTTAGATGGGATAAGGCAGTTCTTC	CASSLDGIRQFF
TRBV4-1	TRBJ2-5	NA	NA	TGCGCCAGCAGCCAAGACAGGGAACTTCGGGAGACCCAGTACTTC	CASSQDRELRETQYF
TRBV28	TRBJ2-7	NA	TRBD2	TGTGCCAGCAGTTCACCCTTGGGGACTAGCGGGAGTAGGTACGAGCAGTACTTC	CASSSPLGTSGSRYEQYF
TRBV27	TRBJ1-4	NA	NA	TGTGCCAGCAGTTCAGGGAGGAATGAAAAACTGTTTTTT	CASSSGRNEKLFF
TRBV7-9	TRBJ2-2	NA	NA	TGTGCCAGCAGCTTAGGACTCGGGGTTACTAGGGTTCCCGGGGAGCTGTTTTTT	CASSLGLGVTRVPGELFF
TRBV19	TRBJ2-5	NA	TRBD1	TGTGCCAGTAGTATGGACAGGGGGCAAGAGACCCAGTACTTC	CASSMDRGQETQYF
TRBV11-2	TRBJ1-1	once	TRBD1	TGTGCCAGCAGCCCATGGACAGGGCAAACGGATGAAGCTTTCTTT	CASSPWTGQTDEAFF
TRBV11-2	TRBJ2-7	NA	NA	TGTGCCAGCAGCCAGGGGCCTGAGCAGTACTTC	CASSQGPEQYF
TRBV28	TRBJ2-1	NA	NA	TGTGCCAGCAGTCAGCTAGGGAATTACAATGAGCAGTTCTTC	CASSQLGNYNEQFF
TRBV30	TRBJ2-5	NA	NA	TGTGCCTGGAGTCCCGGGAGCGTCGAGACCCAGTACTTC	CAWSPGSVETQYF
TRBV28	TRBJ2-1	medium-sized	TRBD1	TGTGCCACCCGGACAGGGGGCAATGAGCAGTTCTTC	CATRTGGNEQFF
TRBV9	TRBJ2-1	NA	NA	TGTGCCAGCAGCAACCGGGACTTTTATTACAATGAGCAGTTCTTC	CASSNRDFYYNEQFF
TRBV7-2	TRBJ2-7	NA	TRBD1	TGTGCCAGCAGCCCCGGACAGGGTAGCCACGAGCAGTACTTC	CASSPGQGSHEQYF
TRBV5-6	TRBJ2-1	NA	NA	TGTGCCAGCCAGATGCTGGGACTGGGCTACAATGAGCAGTTCTTC	CASQMLGLGYNEQFF
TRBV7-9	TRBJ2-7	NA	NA	TGTGCCAGCAGCTCTAACTTGCCGGAATTGAGGAACGAGCAGTACTTC	CASSSNLPELRNEQYF
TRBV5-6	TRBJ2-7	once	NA	TGTGCCAGCAGCCTCAGTGTGTACGAGCAGTACTTC	CASSLSVYEQYF
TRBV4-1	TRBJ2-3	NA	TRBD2	TGCGCCAGCAGCCAACTCTTAATACTAGCGGGAGGCCGAGATACGCAGTATTTT	CASSQLLILAGGRDTQYF
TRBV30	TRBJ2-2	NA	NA	TGTGCCTGGAGTGAGGTAGCGGCCACCGGGGAGCTGTTTTTT	CAWSEVAATGELFF
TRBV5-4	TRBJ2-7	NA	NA	TGTGCCAGCAGCTTGGCCGAGGACGAGCAGTACTTC	CASSLAEDEQYF
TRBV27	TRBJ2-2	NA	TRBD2	TGTGCCAGCAGCCCTGTAGCGGGGACCGGGGAGCTGTTTTTT	CASSPVAGTGELFF
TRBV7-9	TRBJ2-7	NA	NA	TGTGCCAGCCAGAGGACAGAGAATTACGAGCAGTACTTC	CASQRTENYEQYF
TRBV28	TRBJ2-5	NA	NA	TGTGCCAGCAGTCCTCTTTTTGGGTGGGACCAAGAGACCCAGTACTTC	CASSPLFGWDQETQYF
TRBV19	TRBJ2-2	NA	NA	TGTGCCAGTATGAGGAGTCAGGGACTCACCGGGGAGCTGTTTTTT	CASMRSQGLTGELFF
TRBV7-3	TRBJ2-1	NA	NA	TGTGCCAGCAGCTTTAGCCGGGACAATGAGCAGTTCTTC	CASSFSRDNEQFF
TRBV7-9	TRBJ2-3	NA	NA	TGTGCCAGCAGCTTAGTGGCAGGGATGACAGATACGCAGTATTTT	CASSLVAGMTDTQYF
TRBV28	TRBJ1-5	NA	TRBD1	TGTGCCAGCAGACAGGGGGGGGAAGGTCAGCCCCAGCATTTT	CASRQGGEGQPQHF
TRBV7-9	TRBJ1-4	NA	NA	TGTGCCAGCAGCTTGCCGGTCGTCGGGACACCCGAAAAACTGTTTTTT	CASSLPVVGTPEKLFF
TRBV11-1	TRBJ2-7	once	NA	TGTGCCAGCAGCCGTTCCTTGTCAGGGGCCTACGAGCAGTACTTC	CASSRSLSGAYEQYF
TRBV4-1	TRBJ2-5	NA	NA	TGCGCCAGCAGCCAATTCGGTTTGGGAGAGACCCAGTACTTC	CASSQFGLGETQYF
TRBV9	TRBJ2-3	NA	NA	TGTGCCAGCAGCGTAGGTAACACAGATACGCAGTATTTT	CASSVGNTDTQYF
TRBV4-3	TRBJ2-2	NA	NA	TGCGCCAGCAGCCACCACGAAGGGGAATTCGGGGAGCTGTTTTTT	CASSHHEGEFGELFF
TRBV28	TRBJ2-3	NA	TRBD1	TGTGCCAGCAGTACCGTAACAGGGGGTCTTACAGATACGCAGTATTTT	CASSTVTGGLTDTQYF
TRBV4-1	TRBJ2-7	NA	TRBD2	TGCGCCAGCAGCCACCCTCGCGGGAGAGCAAGCGAGCAGTACTTC	CASSHPRGRASEQYF
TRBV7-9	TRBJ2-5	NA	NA	TGTGCCAGCAGCTTGGTACCCCTAGTTTTGCCTATAAGAGAGACCCAGTACTTC	CASSLVPLVLPIRETQYF
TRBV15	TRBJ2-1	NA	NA	TGTGCCACCAGCACAGCGGATAACTCCTACAATGAGCAGTTCTTC	CATSTADNSYNEQFF
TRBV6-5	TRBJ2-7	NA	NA	TGTGCCAGCACGAGGACTGTGCCTTCCTACGAGCAGTACTTC	CASTRTVPSYEQYF
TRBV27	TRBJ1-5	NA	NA	TGTGCCAGCAGACTGCAGGGGAACAATCAGCCCCAGCATTTT	CASRLQGNNQPQHF
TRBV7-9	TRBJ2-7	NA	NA	TGTGCCAGCACCTCCATCGTAGGTGATGACGAGCAGTACTTC	CASTSIVGDDEQYF
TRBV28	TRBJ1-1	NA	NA	TGTGCCAGCGTCAGTTTATCTATTGGGACTGAAGCTTTCTTT	CASVSLSIGTEAFF
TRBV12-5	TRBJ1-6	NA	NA	TGTGCTAGTGGTCCCTCTTGGAGAGTCGGGTCACCCCTCCACTTT	CASGPSWRVGSPLHF
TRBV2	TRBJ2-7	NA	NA	TGTGCCAGCAGTGGGGCAGTAATCAACTACGAGCAGTACTTC	CASSGAVINYEQYF
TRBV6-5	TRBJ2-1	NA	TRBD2	TGTGCCAGCAGTTACTCGAGTGCTAGCGGGAGTGATGAGCAGTTCTTC	CASSYSSASGSDEQFF
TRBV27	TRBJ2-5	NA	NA	TGTGCCAGCAGTTTCTATCCGACCGAAGAGACCCAGTACTTC	CASSFYPTEETQYF
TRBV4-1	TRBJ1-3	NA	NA	TGCGCCAGCAGCCAGGCCCGCACCTCTGGAAACACCATATATTTT	CASSQARTSGNTIYF
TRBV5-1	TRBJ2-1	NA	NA	TGCGCCAGCAGCTTGTCGACAAGAGGTGTAAGAGACAATGAGCAGTTCTTC	CASSLSTRGVRDNEQFF
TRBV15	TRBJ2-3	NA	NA	TGTGCCACCAGCAGAGATCAGGACTACACAGATACGCAGTATTTT	CATSRDQDYTDTQYF
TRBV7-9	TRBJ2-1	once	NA	TGTGCCAGCAGCTCCCAAGGAAGCGGTAGCTCCTACAATGAGCAGTTCTTC	CASSSQGSGSSYNEQFF
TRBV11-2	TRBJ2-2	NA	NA	TGTGCCAGCAGCTTAGAGAGGGTTAGCGGGGAGCTGTTTTTT	CASSLERVSGELFF
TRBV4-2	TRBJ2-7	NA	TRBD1	TGTGCCAGCAGCCAAGGGGGGGACAGGGAGCAGTACTTC	CASSQGGDREQYF